Included here is one TCR beta chain sequence, with context. The CDR3 consists of 11 residues. J gave up 12 bases and V 4 bases, and 2 bases lay outside the gene matches. CDR1 KGHSH and CDR2 LQKENI come from the germline V gene. Produced via immunoSEQ multiplex PCR; TCRdb's table is partial and in-frame only. The table lists 250,000 to 350,000 clones, 87% of them singletons, with 2% to 2.5% in the top ten. This entry is derived from a study of blood T cell repertoires in COVID-19. Across the study: COVID-19 samples collected from the United States, Italy and Spain covered acute and convalescent phases.

Sequenced sample: peripheral blood. The TCR originated in a woman aged 45-60 years who had recovered from COVID-19. This chain joins TRBV18 and TRBJ1-4, with 7 bases fitting TRBD1. CDR3 region: CASSHGQELFF. In DNA, the CDR3 is TGTGCCAGCTCACATGGACAGGAACTGTTTTTT.